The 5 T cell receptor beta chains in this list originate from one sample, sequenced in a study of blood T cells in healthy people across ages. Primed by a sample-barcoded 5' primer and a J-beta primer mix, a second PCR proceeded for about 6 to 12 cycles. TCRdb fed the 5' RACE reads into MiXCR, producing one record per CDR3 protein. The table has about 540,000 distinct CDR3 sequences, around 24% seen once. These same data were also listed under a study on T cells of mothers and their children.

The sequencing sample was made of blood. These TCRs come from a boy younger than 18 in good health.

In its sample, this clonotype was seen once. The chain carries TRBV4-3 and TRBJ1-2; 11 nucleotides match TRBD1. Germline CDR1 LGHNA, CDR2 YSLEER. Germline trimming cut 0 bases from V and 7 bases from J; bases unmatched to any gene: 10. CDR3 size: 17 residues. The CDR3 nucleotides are TGCGCCAGCAGCCAAGATTCCCTCGGACAGGGGGCTTTTGGCTACACCTTC. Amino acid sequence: CASSQDSLGQGAFGYTF.

The CDR3 region is CASSALAGNEQFF. CDR3 nucleotide sequence: TGTGCCAGCAGTGCACTAGCGGGGAATGAGCAGTTCTTC. The rearrangement joins TRBV25-1 to TRBJ2-1; TRBD2 matches 10 bases. The V gene's germline CDR1 is MGHDK and CDR2 SYGVNS. The CDR3 spans 13 residues. Trimming cost V 4 bases and J 7 bases; bases outside gene matches: 1.

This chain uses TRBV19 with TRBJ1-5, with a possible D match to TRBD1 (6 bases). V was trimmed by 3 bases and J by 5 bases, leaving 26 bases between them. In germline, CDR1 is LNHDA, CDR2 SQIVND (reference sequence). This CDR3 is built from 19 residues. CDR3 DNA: TGTGCCAGTAGTATCTTCCTATTCCCCGCAGGGGTCTACGATCAGCCCCAGCATTTT. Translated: CASSIFLFPAGVYDQPQHF.

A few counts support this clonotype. The CDR3 bases are TGTGCCAGCAGCCAGGAAAATAGCGGGACCTACGAGCAGTACTTC. Protein sequence: CASSQENSGTYEQYF. J is TRBJ2-7 and V is TRBV7-6; 8 bases fit TRBD2. The CDR3 consists of 15 residues. CDR1 is SGHVS, CDR2 FNYEAQ, per germline. The V segment lost 5 bases and the J segment 2 bases; nucleotides outside the gene matches: 8.

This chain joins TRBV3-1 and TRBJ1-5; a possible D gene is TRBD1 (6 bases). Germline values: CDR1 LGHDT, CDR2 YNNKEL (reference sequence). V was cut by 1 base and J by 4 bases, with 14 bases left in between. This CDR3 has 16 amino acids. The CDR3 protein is CASSQGWGGRNQPQHF. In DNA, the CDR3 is TGTGCCAGCAGCCAAGGTTGGGGGGGCAGGAATCAGCCCCAGCATTTT.